The subject of this entry is one TCR beta chain. The antigen is undetermined. The junction differs from germline at one of its ends, possibly a read error. This record belongs to a study of T-cell reconstitution after alpha-beta-depleted transplantation in children. Library preparation (for TCRbeta) was performed with unique molecular identifiers. In TCRdb, the PCR reads were re-called with MiXCR into one record per CDR3 protein. The sample has about 240,000 distinct CDR3 sequences; roughly 23% are singletons. Findings of the study overall: Where some patients showed high TCRbeta diversity at day 60, it came from recipient T cells and thymic progenitors that had survived. The study reportedly traced alpha-beta T cells about two months after transplant to several hundred expanded graft clones.

Source: PBMCs, taken before TCRalphabeta/CD19-depleted stem cell transplant. The sequence was collected from a girl aged 2 to 9 with Fanconi anemia, due to receive a stem cell transplant.

CDR3 nucleotides: TGTGCCAGAAGTGAATCGAGCGGGAGAGGCACAGATACGCAGTATTTT. It encodes CARSESSGRGTDTQYF. This sequence joins TRBV25-1 and TRBJ2-3, with 8 positions matching TRBD2. The CDR3 runs 16 residues. Germline V lookup: CDR1 MGHDK, CDR2 SYGVNS.